The source of this T cell receptor (beta chain) is a study of PD-1 blockade in classical Hodgkin lymphoma (dated by TCRdb to 2018 to 2021). With respect to the entire study: Nivolumab dosing was 3 mg/kg intravenously every 2 weeks, continuing until either disease progression or unacceptable toxicity. The study used CyTOF and TCR beta sequencing to define a peripheral blood immune signature of response to PD-1 blockade in classical Hodgkin lymphoma.

Here is what the overall study found, with its caveats: Baseline TCR diversity was reported to be lower in newly diagnosed patients than in healthy donors, and even lower in relapsed/refractory patients. Lower diversity was observed in patients in whom nivolumab was started less than 1 year after ASCT, and these patients were excluded from later analyses so that confounding by immune reconstitution would be avoided. A significant rise by C4D1 was seen in CD4+ but not CD8+ TCR diversity (p=0.0027 vs p=0.16), with the rise being most apparent in complete responders (p=0.02). The study was limited to a single clinical trial cohort, and causes of repertoire differences, possibly disease activity or prior therapy, remained undefined. Among trial patients, those achieving complete response had baseline diversity similar to that of newly diagnosed patients, while diversity was significantly lower in partial responders and progressors.

Of note for this clone: Its antigen is unknown. Qualities for individual bases were not recorded, and no much larger clone is one base off.

The time point label of this sample denotes: cycle 1 day 1 (C1D1), immediately before nivolumab initiation. Relapse after autologous stem cell transplantation had occurred in all trial patients, and cohorts A, B and C were distinguished by prior brentuximab vedotin exposure. The trial cohort comprised 60 or so patients with relapsed/refractory classical Hodgkin lymphoma whose best overall responses were complete response, partial response or progressive disease. Trial patients were treated with single-agent nivolumab in the multi-cohort phase II CheckMate 205 trial. An independent review committee assessed best overall response by applying the 2007 International Working Group response criteria. Trial PBMCs were obtained immediately prior to nivolumab initiation (C1D1) and on therapy at cycle 2 day 1 and cycle 4 day 1. After peripheral blood was drawn into 8 mL Vacutainer Cell Preparation Tubes, PBMCs were isolated by centrifugation and then cryopreserved.

Genomic DNA was extracted with the Qiagen DNeasy kit from unsorted PBMCs and from negatively selected CD4+ and CD8+ fractions. TCR beta CDR3 regions were amplified by immunoSEQ multiplex PCR using primers annealing to V and J segments. Amplification bias was minimized using a synthetic immune receptor repertoire, and residual bias was removed computationally after sequencing. As for how the authors treated the data: Repertoire diversity was quantified as the Shannon entropy index using custom Python scripts. Unsorted, CD4+ and CD8+ repertoires were analyzed separately, except for combined analyses in which CD4+ and CD8+ sequences were merged in silico. Clonal expansion was defined as at least a 2-fold frequency increase after treatment relative to C1D1, with a pseudocount of 0.5 for undetected baseline clones. Clones with 0 or 1 copy at C1D1 were defined as singleton clones, while clones with 2 or more copies were defined as non-singleton clones. Clones expanded in unsorted samples were assigned a CD4+, CD8+ or unknown annotation through matching of protein sequences in sorted samples from the same patient. Wilcoxon tests on paired samples were used to test diversity changes from C1D1 to C4D1. What TCRdb holds here is the immuneACCESS table cut down to in-frame rearrangements. Part of the clones is not present; checked against another copy, under half of the missing clones reflect an unresolved V gene, and the others are unexplained. The V and J calls and the clone size are those of that table, but D and trimming were determined from the DNA. For this sample the table gives 10,000 to 15,000 clones, of which 75% to 95% were detected only once. Of the sample, roughly a tenth falls within the top ten clones.

V ends up 3 bases short and J 4 bases short, with an unmatched junction base count of 6. From its cysteine to its phenylalanine, the CDR3 spans 15 amino acids. The DNA shown is the 45-base CDR3, in frame from base 1. Taken from the germline V gene (reference sequence), the CDR1 and CDR2 loops are MNHEY and SMNVEV. The sample consisted of peripheral blood mononuclear cells (PBMCs), taken at baseline. The chain employs TRBV27 and TRBJ1-3; the junction holds 7 bases that match TRBD1. The clonotype comes from a human donor with classical Hodgkin lymphoma. The CDR3 reads as follows: CASSFRGGTGNTIYF. The DNA is TGTGCCAGCAGTTTCCGAGGGGGCACAGGAAACACCATATATTTT.